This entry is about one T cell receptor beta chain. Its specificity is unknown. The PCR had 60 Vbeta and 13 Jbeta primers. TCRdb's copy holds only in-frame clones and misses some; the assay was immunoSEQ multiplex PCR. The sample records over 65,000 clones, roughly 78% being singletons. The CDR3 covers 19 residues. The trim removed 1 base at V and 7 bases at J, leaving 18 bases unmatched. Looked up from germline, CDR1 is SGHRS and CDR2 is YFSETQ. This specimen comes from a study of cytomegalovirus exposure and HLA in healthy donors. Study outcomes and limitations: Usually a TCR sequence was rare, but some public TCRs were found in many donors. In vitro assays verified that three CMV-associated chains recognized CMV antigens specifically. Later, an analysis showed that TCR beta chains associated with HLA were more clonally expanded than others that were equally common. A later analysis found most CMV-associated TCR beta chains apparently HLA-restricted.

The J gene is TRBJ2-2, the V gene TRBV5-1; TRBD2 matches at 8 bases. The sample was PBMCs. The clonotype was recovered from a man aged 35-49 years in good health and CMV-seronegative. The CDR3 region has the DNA TGCGCCAGCAGCTTGACTGGGCTAGCGGGTCGGGGGTGGGACGGGGAGCTGTTTTTT. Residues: CASSLTGLAGRGWDGELFF. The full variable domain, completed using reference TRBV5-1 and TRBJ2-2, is KAGVTQTPRYLIKTRGQQVTLSCSPISGHRSVSWYQQTPGQGLQFLFEYFSETQRNKGNFPGRFSGRQFSNSRSEMNVSTLELGDSALYLCASSLTGLAGRGWDGELFFGEGSRLTVL.